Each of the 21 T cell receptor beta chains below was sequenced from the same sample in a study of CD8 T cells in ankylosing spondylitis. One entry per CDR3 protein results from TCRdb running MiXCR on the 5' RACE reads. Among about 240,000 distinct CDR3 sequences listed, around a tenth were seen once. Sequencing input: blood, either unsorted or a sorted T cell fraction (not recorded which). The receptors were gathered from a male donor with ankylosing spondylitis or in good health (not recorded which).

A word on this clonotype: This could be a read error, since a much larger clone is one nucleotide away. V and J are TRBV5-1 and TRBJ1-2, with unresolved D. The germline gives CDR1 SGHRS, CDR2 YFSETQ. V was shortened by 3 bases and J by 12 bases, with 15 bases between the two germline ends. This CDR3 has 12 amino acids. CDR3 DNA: TGCGCCAGCAGCTCAGGATGGGATGGAGACACCTTC. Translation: CASSSGWDGDTF.

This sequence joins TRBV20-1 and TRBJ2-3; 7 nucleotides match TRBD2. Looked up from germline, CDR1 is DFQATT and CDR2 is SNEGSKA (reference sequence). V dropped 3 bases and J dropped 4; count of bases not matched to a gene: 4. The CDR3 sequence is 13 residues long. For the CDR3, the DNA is TGCAGTGCTAGCCTTGGACTAGCAGATACGCAGTATTTT. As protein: CSASLGLADTQYF.

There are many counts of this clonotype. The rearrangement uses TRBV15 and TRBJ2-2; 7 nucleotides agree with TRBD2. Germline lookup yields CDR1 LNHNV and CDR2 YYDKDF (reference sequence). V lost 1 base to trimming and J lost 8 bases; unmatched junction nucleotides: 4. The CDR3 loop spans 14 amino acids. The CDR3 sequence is CATSRVRAGGELFF. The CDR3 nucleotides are TGTGCCACCAGCAGAGTCCGAGCGGGAGGGGAGCTGTTTTTT.

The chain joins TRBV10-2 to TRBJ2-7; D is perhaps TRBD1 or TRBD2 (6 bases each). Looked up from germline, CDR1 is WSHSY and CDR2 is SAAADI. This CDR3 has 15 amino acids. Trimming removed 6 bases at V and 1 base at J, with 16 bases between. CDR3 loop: CASRRQAGGSYEQYF. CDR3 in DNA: TGCGCCAGCAGGAGACAGGCCGGAGGGTCCTACGAGCAGTACTTC.

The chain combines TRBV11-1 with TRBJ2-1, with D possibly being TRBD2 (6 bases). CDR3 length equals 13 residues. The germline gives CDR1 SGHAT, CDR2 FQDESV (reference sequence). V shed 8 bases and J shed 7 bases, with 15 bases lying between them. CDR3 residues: CASRGSQQNEQFF. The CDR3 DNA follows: TGTGCCAGCCGGGGGTCCCAGCAGAATGAGCAGTTCTTC.

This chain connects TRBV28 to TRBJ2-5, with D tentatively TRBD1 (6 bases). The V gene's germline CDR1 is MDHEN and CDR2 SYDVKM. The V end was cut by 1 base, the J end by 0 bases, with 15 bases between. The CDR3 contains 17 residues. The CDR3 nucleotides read TGTGCCAGCAGTTTATTATTTCCCAGGGGACACCAAGAGACCCAGTACTTC. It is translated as CASSLLFPRGHQETQYF.

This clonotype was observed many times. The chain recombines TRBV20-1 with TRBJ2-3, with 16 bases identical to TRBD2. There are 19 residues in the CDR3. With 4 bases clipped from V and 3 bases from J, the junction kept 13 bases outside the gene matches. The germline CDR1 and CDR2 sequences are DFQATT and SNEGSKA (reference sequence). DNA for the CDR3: TGCAGTGCTACCGGGACTAGCGGGAGGGCCCTCGGTTTAACAGATACGCAGTATTTT. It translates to CSATGTSGRALGLTDTQYF.

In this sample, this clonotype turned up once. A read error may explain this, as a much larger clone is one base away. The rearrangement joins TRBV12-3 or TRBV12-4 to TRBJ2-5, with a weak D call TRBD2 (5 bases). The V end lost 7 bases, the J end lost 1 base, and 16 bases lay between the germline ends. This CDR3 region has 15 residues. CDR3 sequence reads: CASKVTEVLQETQYF. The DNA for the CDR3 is TGTGCCAGCAAAGTAACGGAGGTACTCCAAGAGACCCAGTACTTC.

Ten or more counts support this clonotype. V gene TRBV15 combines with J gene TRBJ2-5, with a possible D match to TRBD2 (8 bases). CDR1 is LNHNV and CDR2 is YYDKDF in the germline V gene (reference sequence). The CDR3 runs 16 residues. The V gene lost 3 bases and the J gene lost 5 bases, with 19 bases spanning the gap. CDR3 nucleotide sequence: TGTGCCACCAGCAGGGCTCGGGAGGGGGCTCGGGAGACCCAGTACTTC. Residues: CATSRAREGARETQYF.

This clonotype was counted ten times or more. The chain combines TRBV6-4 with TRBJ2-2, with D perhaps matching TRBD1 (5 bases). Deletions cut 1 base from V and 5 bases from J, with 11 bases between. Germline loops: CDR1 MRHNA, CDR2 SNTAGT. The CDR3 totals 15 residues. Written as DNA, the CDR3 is TGTGCCAGCAGTGACTTCGACAGCAATACCGGGGAGCTGTTTTTT. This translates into CASSDFDSNTGELFF.

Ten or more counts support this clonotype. In DNA, the CDR3 is TGTGCCAGCGGAGAATACTATGGCTACACCTTC. It is translated as CASGEYYGYTF. V and J are TRBV6-5 and TRBJ1-2; D gene ambiguous. V was pared by 8 bases and J by 3 bases, with 7 bases between. CDR3 length: 11 amino acids. In germline, CDR1 is MNHEY, CDR2 SVGAGI.

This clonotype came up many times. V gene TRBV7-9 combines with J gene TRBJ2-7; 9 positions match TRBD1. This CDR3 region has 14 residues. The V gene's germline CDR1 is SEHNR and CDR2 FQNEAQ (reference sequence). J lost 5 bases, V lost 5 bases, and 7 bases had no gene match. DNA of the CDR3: TGTGCCAGCAGCCACGGACAGGGGTTCGACGAGCAGTACTTC. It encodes CASSHGQGFDEQYF.

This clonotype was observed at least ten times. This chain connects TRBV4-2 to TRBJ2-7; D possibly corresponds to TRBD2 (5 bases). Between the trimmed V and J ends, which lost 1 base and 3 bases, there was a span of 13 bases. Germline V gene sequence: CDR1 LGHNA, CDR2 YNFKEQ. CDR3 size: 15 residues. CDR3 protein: CASSQGDGEGYEQYF. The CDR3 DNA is TGTGCCAGCAGCCAAGGAGACGGTGAGGGCTACGAGCAGTACTTC.

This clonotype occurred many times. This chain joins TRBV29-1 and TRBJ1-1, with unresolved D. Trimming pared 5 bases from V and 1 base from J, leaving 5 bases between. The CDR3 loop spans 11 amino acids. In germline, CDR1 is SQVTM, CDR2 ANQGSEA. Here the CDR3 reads CSVRTNTEAFF. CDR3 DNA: TGCAGCGTTCGCACGAACACTGAAGCTTTCTTT.

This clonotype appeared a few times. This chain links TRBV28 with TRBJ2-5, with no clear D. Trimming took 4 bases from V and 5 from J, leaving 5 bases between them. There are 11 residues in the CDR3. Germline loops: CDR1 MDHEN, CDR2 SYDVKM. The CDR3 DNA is TGTGCCAGCAGTTGGACGGAGACCCAGTACTTC. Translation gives CASSWTETQYF.

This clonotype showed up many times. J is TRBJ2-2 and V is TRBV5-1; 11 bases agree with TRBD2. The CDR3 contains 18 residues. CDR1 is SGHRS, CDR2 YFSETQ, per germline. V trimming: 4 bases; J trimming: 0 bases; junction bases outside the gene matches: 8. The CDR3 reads CASSRKLAGDANTGELFF. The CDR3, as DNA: TGCGCCAGCAGCCGAAAACTAGCGGGGGACGCGAACACCGGGGAGCTGTTTTTT. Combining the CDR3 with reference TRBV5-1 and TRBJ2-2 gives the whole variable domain KAGVTQTPRYLIKTRGQQVTLSCSPISGHRSVSWYQQTPGQGLQFLFEYFSETQRNKGNFPGRFSGRQFSNSRSEMNVSTLELGDSALYLCASSRKLAGDANTGELFFGEGSRLTVL.

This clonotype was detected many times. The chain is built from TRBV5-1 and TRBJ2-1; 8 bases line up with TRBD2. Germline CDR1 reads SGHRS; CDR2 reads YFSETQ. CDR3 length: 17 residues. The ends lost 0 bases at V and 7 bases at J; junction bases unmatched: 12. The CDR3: CASSLGAGTRIRNEQFF. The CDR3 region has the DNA TGCGCCAGCAGCTTGGGAGCCGGGACTAGAATTAGAAATGAGCAGTTCTTC.

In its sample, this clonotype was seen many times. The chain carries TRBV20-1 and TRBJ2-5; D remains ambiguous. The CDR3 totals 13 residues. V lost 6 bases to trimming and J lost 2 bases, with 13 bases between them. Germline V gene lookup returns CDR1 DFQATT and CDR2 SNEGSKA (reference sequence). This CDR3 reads CSAPSGFQETQYF. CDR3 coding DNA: TGCAGTGCGCCCAGTGGGTTTCAAGAGACCCAGTACTTC.

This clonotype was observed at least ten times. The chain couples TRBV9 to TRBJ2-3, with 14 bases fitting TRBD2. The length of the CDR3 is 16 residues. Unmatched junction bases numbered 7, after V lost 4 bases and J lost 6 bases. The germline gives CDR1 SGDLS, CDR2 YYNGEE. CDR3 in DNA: TGTGCCAGCAGCACCAGACTAGCGGGGGGGCACGATACGCAGTATTTT. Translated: CASSTRLAGGHDTQYF. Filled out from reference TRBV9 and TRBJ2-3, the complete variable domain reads DSGVTQTPKHLITATGQRVTLRCSPRSGDLSVYWYQQSLDQGLQFLIQYYNGEERAKGNILERFSAQQFPDLHSELNLSSLELGDSALYFCASSTRLAGGHDTQYFGPGTRLTVL.

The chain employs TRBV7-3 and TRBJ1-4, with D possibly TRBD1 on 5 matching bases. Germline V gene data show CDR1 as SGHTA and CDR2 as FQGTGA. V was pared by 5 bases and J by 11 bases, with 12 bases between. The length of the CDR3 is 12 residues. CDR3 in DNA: TGTGCCAGCAGCCCAGGGCGGTATAAACTGTTTTTT. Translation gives CASSPGRYKLFF.

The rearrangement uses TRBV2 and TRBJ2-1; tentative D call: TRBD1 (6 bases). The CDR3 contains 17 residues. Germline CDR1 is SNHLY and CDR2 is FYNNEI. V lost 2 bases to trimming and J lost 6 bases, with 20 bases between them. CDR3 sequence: CASSEFGAGDTLNEQFF. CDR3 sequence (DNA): TGTGCCAGCAGTGAATTCGGCGCAGGGGATACTCTCAATGAGCAGTTCTTC.